The next 24 T cell receptor beta chains were all read from a single sample in a study of cytomegalovirus exposure and HLA in healthy donors. In the PCR, 60 Vbeta and 13 Jbeta primers were used. Produced via immunoSEQ multiplex PCR; TCRdb's table is partial and in-frame only. The table has about 140,000 clones, 70% to 90% seen once; the top ten hold roughly 0.5%. The sample consisted of PBMCs. These receptor sequences come from a woman aged 40 to 50 in good health and CMV-seronegative.

To note about this clone: The same CDR3 also results from other DNA sequences found in this sample. The DNA of the CDR3 is TGTGCCAGCAGTCTAGCGGGAGTCAGGGATACGCAGTATTTT. Translating it yields CASSLAGVRDTQYF. The V gene is TRBV28, the J gene TRBJ2-3, with 10 bases aligning to TRBD2. Germline loops: CDR1 MDHEN, CDR2 SYDVKM. This CDR3 has 14 amino acids. V trimming: 5 bases; J trimming: 6 bases; junction bases outside the gene matches: 5.

CDR3 in amino acids: CASSYRAGNYGYTF. DNA for the CDR3: TGTGCCAGCAGTTACAGGGCGGGAAACTATGGCTACACCTTC. The genes are TRBV6-6 and TRBJ1-2; D not resolved. Trimming removed 2 bases from V and 2 bases from J, with 9 bases in between. The germline CDR1 and CDR2 sequences are MNHNY and SVGAGI (reference sequence). The CDR3 runs 14 residues.

V gene TRBV14 combines with J gene TRBJ2-7, with 7 bases aligning to TRBD1. The junction had 10 bases not matched to a gene; V was cut back by 4 bases and J by 4 bases. CDR1 is SGHDN, CDR2 FVKESK, per germline. CDR3 size: 15 residues. DNA for the CDR3: TGTGCCAGCAGCCCACAGGGGCATTTTGGATACGAGCAGTACTTC. Amino acid sequence: CASSPQGHFGYEQYF.

This clone turned up a few times. The chain carries TRBV6-1 and TRBJ1-5, with a tentative D call TRBD1 (5 bases). Germline assignment: CDR1 MNHNS and CDR2 SASEGT. The germline V and J ends were trimmed by 5 bases and 5 bases, with 10 bases remaining between them. The CDR3 spans 13 residues. The CDR3 loop reads CASSLGGHQPQHF. In DNA form, the CDR3 reads TGTGCCAGCAGTTTGGGGGGACATCAGCCCCAGCATTTT.

V usage is TRBV5-1 and J usage is TRBJ1-4, with 7 bases aligning to TRBD1. J lost 5 bases, V lost 5 bases, and 6 bases had no gene match. This CDR3 comprises 14 residues. Germline V CDR1 and CDR2: SGHRS, YFSETQ. The DNA for the CDR3 is TGCGCCAGCAGACTCGGGACAGAAAATGAAAAACTGTTTTTT. Translation gives CASRLGTENEKLFF. Full variable domain (remainder filled in from reference TRBV5-1 and TRBJ1-4): KAGVTQTPRYLIKTRGQQVTLSCSPISGHRSVSWYQQTPGQGLQFLFEYFSETQRNKGNFPGRFSGRQFSNSRSEMNVSTLELGDSALYLCASRLGTENEKLFFGSGTQLSVL.

This clone was counted only a few times. The V gene is TRBV11-2, the J gene TRBJ2-2; no firm D call. Germline values: CDR1 SGHAT, CDR2 FQNNGV. This CDR3 has 17 amino acids. The ends were cut back, 1 base at V and 1 base at J, with 13 bases in the middle. The CDR3 is CASSLVPGRQNTGELFF. As DNA, the CDR3 is TGTGCCAGCAGCTTAGTGCCTGGTAGACAGAACACCGGGGAGCTGTTTTTT.

This chain's CDR3 is CAWSFRTGNTIYF. The CDR3 region has the DNA TGTGCCTGGAGCTTCCGTACTGGAAACACCATATATTTT. The rearrangement links TRBV30 to TRBJ1-3; D is uncertain. V was clipped by 3 bases and J by 2 bases, with 8 bases between them. This CDR3 region has 13 residues. CDR1 is GTSNPN and CDR2 is SVGIG in the germline V gene (reference sequence).

This clone occurred a few times. J is TRBJ2-4 and V is TRBV4-3, with 7 bases lining up with TRBD1. After removal of 0 bases from V and 5 bases from J, the junction contained 4 bases not matched to a gene. The V gene's germline CDR1 is LGHNA and CDR2 YSLEER. This CDR3 contains 15 residues. The DNA for the CDR3 is TGCGCCAGCAGCCAAGATTCGCAGGGGGAAAACATTCAGTACTTC. This sequence encodes CASSQDSQGENIQYF.

The rearrangement links TRBV5-1 to TRBJ2-7, with D tentatively TRBD2 (5 bases). V was pared by 0 bases and J by 4 bases, with 8 bases between. There are 13 residues in the CDR3. Looked up from germline, CDR1 is SGHRS and CDR2 is YFSETQ. CDR3 DNA sequence: TGCGCCAGCAGCTTGGGGTCGGGATACGAGCAGTACTTC. Translation gives CASSLGSGYEQYF.

J is TRBJ1-5 and V is TRBV18; weak D call: TRBD1 (5 bases). The germline V gene encodes CDR1 KGHSH and CDR2 LQKENI. V was trimmed by 5 bases and J by 6 bases, leaving 14 bases between them. This CDR3 is built from 14 residues. The CDR3 region is CASSDGRVSQPQHF. The CDR3 coding sequence is TGTGCCAGCTCAGACGGCAGGGTAAGTCAGCCCCAGCATTTT. Full variable domain (remainder filled in from reference TRBV18 and TRBJ1-5): NAGVMQNPRHLVRRRGQEARLRCSPMKGHSHVYWYRQLPEEGLKFMVYLQKENIIDESGMPKERFSAEFPKEGPSILRIQQVVRGDSAAYFCASSDGRVSQPQHFGDGTRLSIL.

The table lists this clone with a count of one. The rearrangement uses TRBV18 and TRBJ1-6; D not certain. The CDR3 sequence is 14 residues long. V was pared by 2 bases and J by 6 bases, with 8 bases between. Germline lookup yields CDR1 KGHSH and CDR2 LQKENI. The CDR3 coding sequence is TGTGCCAGCTCACCAGGCCGGGTTAATTCACCCCTCCACTTT. Residues: CASSPGRVNSPLHF.

This chain uses TRBV6-5 with TRBJ2-3; D is unresolved. Germline-derived CDR1 and CDR2 are MNHEY and SVGAGI. The CDR3 consists of 14 residues. V was shortened by 0 bases and J by 2 bases, with 6 bases between the two germline ends. CDR3 coding DNA: TGTGCCAGCAGTTACTCTGGCTTCACAGATACGCAGTATTTT. This gives the protein CASSYSGFTDTQYF.

This clone is a singleton in its sample. The chain joins TRBV27 to TRBJ2-7; 14 bases fit TRBD2. The length of the CDR3 is 18 residues. V trimming: 0 bases; J trimming: 1 base; junction bases outside the gene matches: 5. Germline V lookup: CDR1 MNHEY, CDR2 SMNVEV (reference sequence). For the CDR3, the DNA is TGTGCCAGCAGTTTATCGGGCGGACTAGCGGGAGGTTCCTACGAGCAGTACTTC. Encoded protein: CASSLSGGLAGGSYEQYF.

This sequence joins TRBV6-5 and TRBJ1-3; possible D gene TRBD1, 6 bases. Germline V lookup: CDR1 MNHEY, CDR2 SVGAGI. This CDR3 region has 14 residues. The V end lost 5 bases, the J end lost 0 bases, and 8 bases lay between the germline ends. The CDR3 DNA sequence: TGTGCCAGCAGTGGCAGGGGCTCTGGAAACACCATATATTTT. Translation: CASSGRGSGNTIYF.

The chain joins TRBV6-5 to TRBJ2-1, with D unclear. Between the trimmed V and J ends, which lost 0 bases and 3 bases, there was a span of 12 bases. The germline CDR1 and CDR2 sequences are MNHEY and SVGAGI. This CDR3 is built from 16 residues. The CDR3 loop reads CASSYSLRAVYNEQFF. The CDR3 coding sequence is TGTGCCAGCAGTTACTCGTTACGCGCGGTCTACAATGAGCAGTTCTTC.

CDR3 in DNA: TGTGCCAGCAGCTTCTCGGGAGGCCGGGCCTCTTACGAGCAGTACTTC. Amino acids: CASSFSGGRASYEQYF. This chain links TRBV7-9 with TRBJ2-7; 7 nucleotides align to TRBD2. CDR1 is SEHNR, CDR2 FQNEAQ, per germline (reference sequence). CDR3 length: 16 residues. Trimming cost V 3 bases and J 4 bases; bases outside gene matches: 12.

V gene TRBV7-8 combines with J gene TRBJ2-7, with D hard to call. This CDR3 comprises 13 residues. The germline gives CDR1 SGHVS, CDR2 FQNEAQ. Trimming removed 5 bases at V and 5 bases at J, with 13 bases between. As DNA, the CDR3 is TGTGCCAGCAGCCAACCGGAGACCCACGAGCAGTACTTC. Its translation is CASSQPETHEQYF.

This chain links TRBV7-2 with TRBJ2-7; 9 bases agree with TRBD1. The CDR3 spans 15 residues. Germline values: CDR1 SGHTA, CDR2 FQGNSA. The trim removed 2 bases at V and 1 base at J, leaving 3 bases unmatched. The CDR3 here is CASSLSGTGSYEQYF. The CDR3 DNA sequence: TGTGCCAGCAGCTTATCAGGGACAGGGTCCTACGAGCAGTACTTC.

The rearrangement uses TRBV18 and TRBJ2-7; possible D gene TRBD2, 6 bases. This CDR3 is 15 amino acids long. Trimming took 1 base from V and 5 from J, leaving 15 bases between them. CDR1 is KGHSH and CDR2 is LQKENI in the germline V gene. The CDR3 nucleotides read TGTGCCAGCTCACCACAGGGAGGCGGGCGGCACGAGCAGTACTTC. Protein sequence: CASSPQGGGRHEQYF.

The chain has TRBV7-2 and TRBJ2-1; 16 bases are shared with TRBD2. V shed 6 bases, J shed 10 bases, and the junction held 9 bases outside the gene matches. The CDR3 consists of 16 residues. Looked up from germline, CDR1 is SGHTA and CDR2 is FQGNSA. The CDR3 reads CASRTQGLAGGGEQFF. CDR3 in DNA: TGTGCCAGCAGGACCCAGGGACTAGCGGGGGGGGGCGAGCAGTTCTTC.

In its sample, this clone was seen once. This sequence joins TRBV27 and TRBJ1-2; the D is unclear. This CDR3 contains 14 residues. CDR1 is MNHEY, CDR2 SMNVEV, per germline (reference sequence). Deletions cut 0 bases from V and 2 bases from J, with 7 bases between. This chain's CDR3 is CASSLSSLNYGYTF. For the CDR3, the DNA is TGTGCCAGCAGTTTATCGTCCTTAAACTATGGCTACACCTTC.

The J gene is TRBJ1-2, the V gene TRBV5-1; 7 nucleotides align to TRBD1. V lost 4 bases and J lost 0; bases outside the gene matches: 6. Per germline, CDR1 SGHRS and CDR2 YFSETQ. There are 15 residues in the CDR3. The CDR3 region is CASSPTGQSNYGYTF. In DNA form, the CDR3 reads TGCGCCAGCAGCCCAACGGGACAGTCTAACTATGGCTACACCTTC.

The chain has TRBV21-1 and TRBJ2-1; no check of the table's D call, TRBD2, against the DNA was made. TRBV21-1 constitutes a pseudogene. The CDR3 runs to 16 residues. In DNA form, the CDR3 reads TGTGCCAGCTCGGTAGTCTGCGGACTAGCGGGATATGAGCAGTTCTTC. Translating gives CASSVVCGLAGYEQFF.

The rearrangement links TRBV5-5 to TRBJ1-2; 7 bases match TRBD1. The length of the CDR3 is 14 residues. Germline V gene lookup returns CDR1 SGHKS and CDR2 YYEKEE (reference sequence). With 4 bases clipped from V and 4 bases from J, the junction kept 7 bases outside the gene matches. CDR3 in DNA: TGTGCCAGCAGCGCCGGGACAGCATCCTATGGCTACACCTTC. Translating gives CASSAGTASYGYTF.